These 10 T cell receptor beta chains came from one sample sequenced in a study of T cells after yellow fever vaccination. One entry per CDR3 protein results from TCRdb running MiXCR on the 5' RACE reads. The sample shows around 360,000 distinct CDR3 sequences, 11% of them seen only once. Sequences were derived from PBMCs, sampled on the day of the first yellow fever vaccination. These TCRs come from a man younger than 35 who received the YFV17D yellow fever vaccine.

This clonotype was seen at least ten times. The CDR3 region is CASSLPLTGRGNEQFF. The DNA of the CDR3 is TGCGCCAGCAGCTTGCCTTTGACCGGCAGAGGGAATGAGCAGTTCTTC. The chain is built from TRBV5-1 and TRBJ2-1, with D perhaps TRBD2 (5 bases). CDR1 SGHRS and CDR2 YFSETQ come from the germline V gene. The ends were cut back, 1 base at V and 7 bases at J, with 18 bases in the middle. This CDR3 spans 16 amino acids.

The chain is built from TRBV6-5 and TRBJ1-1; 7 bases are a match to TRBD1. The CDR3 has 15 residues. V dropped 2 bases and J dropped 1; count of bases not matched to a gene: 4. Per germline, CDR1 MNHEY and CDR2 SVGAGI. Written as DNA, the CDR3 is TGTGCCAGCAGTTACGGGGGACAGTCGAACACTGAAGCTTTCTTT. Protein product: CASSYGGQSNTEAFF.

The chain carries TRBV5-6 and TRBJ1-6; D is perhaps TRBD1 (5 bases). Germline lookup yields CDR1 SGHDT and CDR2 YYEEEE. Deletions cut 0 bases from V and 3 bases from J, with 7 bases between. The CDR3 spans 15 residues. CDR3 protein: CASSLGQNYNSPLHF. In nucleotides, the CDR3 is TGTGCCAGCAGCTTGGGACAGAACTATAATTCACCCCTCCACTTT.

This clonotype has more than one count but fewer than ten. The chain recombines TRBV5-1 with TRBJ2-1; either TRBD1 or TRBD2 may supply D (6 bases each). CDR3 length: 15 amino acids. The V end was cut by 1 base, the J end by 1 base, with 9 bases between. Germline V gene lookup returns CDR1 SGHRS and CDR2 YFSETQ. The CDR3 sequence: CASSLRGVSYNEQFF. The CDR3, as DNA: TGCGCCAGCAGCTTGAGGGGGGTTTCCTACAATGAGCAGTTCTTC.

This chain joins TRBV5-1 and TRBJ2-5; D might be TRBD1 (5 bases). Trimming took off 0 bases at V and 1 base at J, with 13 bases between the two ends. This CDR3 contains 16 residues. Germline V lookup: CDR1 SGHRS, CDR2 YFSETQ. CDR3 coding DNA: TGCGCCAGCAGCTTGGGACCCCTTGGGGCCCAAGAGACCCAGTACTTC. Its protein product is CASSLGPLGAQETQYF.

The chain has TRBV7-9 and TRBJ2-1, with D perhaps TRBD2 (5 bases). The V end was cut by 1 base, the J end by 12 bases, with 13 bases between. In germline, CDR1 is SEHNR, CDR2 FQNEAQ (reference sequence). The CDR3 runs 13 residues. CDR3 bases: TGTGCCAGCAGCTTAGAGGGTAGCGACGCGCAGTTCTTC. This sequence encodes CASSLEGSDAQFF.

This clonotype was observed at least ten times. The chain joins TRBV10-3 to TRBJ1-1; D not resolved. The germline gives CDR1 ENHRY, CDR2 SYGVKD. Trimming took off 7 bases at V and 0 bases at J, with 9 bases between the two ends. This CDR3 contains 13 residues. The CDR3 nucleotides read TGTGCCATCAAACAGAGTATGAACACTGAAGCTTTCTTT. This gives the protein CAIKQSMNTEAFF.

There are a few counts of this clonotype. The chain recombines TRBV11-2 with TRBJ2-4; 7 positions agree with TRBD1. V was pared by 5 bases and J by 7 bases, with 8 bases of the junction left unmatched. CDR1 SGHAT and CDR2 FQNNGV come from the germline V gene. This CDR3 spans 14 amino acids. The CDR3 protein is CASSPRQGRNIQYF. The CDR3, as DNA: TGTGCCAGCAGCCCTAGACAGGGACGGAACATTCAGTACTTC. Looking up the rest from reference TRBV11-2 and TRBJ2-4 gives the full variable domain: EAGVAQSPRYKIIEKRQSVAFWCNPISGHATLYWYQQILGQGPKLLIQFQNNGVVDDSQLPKDRFSAERLKGVDSTLKIQPAKLEDSAVYLCASSPRQGRNIQYFGAGTRLSVL.

The chain joins TRBV5-5 to TRBJ2-5; the D gene is possibly TRBD1 (5 bases). CDR1 SGHKS and CDR2 YYEKEE come from the germline V gene (reference sequence). V lost 3 bases to trimming and J lost 1 base, with 10 bases between them. The CDR3 length is 14 residues. For the CDR3, the DNA is TGTGCCAGCAGCTACCCAGGGCCCCAAGAGACCCAGTACTTC. It specifies CASSYPGPQETQYF. The full variable domain, completed using reference TRBV5-5 and TRBJ2-5, is DAGVTQSPTHLIKTRGQQVTLRCSPISGHKSVSWYQQVLGQGPQFIFQYYEKEERGRGNFPDRFSARQFPNYSSELNVNALLLGDSALYLCASSYPGPQETQYFGPGTRLLVL.

In this sample, this clonotype turned up many times. The chain uses TRBV5-1 and TRBJ2-7; no clear D gene. The germline gives CDR1 SGHRS, CDR2 YFSETQ. The V end was cut by 1 base, the J end by 0 bases, with 5 bases between. The CDR3 loop spans 13 amino acids. This CDR3 is CASSLRVSYEQYF. CDR3 DNA: TGCGCCAGCAGCTTGCGTGTCTCCTACGAGCAGTACTTC.